These 5 T cell receptor beta chains were all obtained from the same sample, sequenced in a study of cytomegalovirus exposure and HLA in healthy donors. The PCR contained 60 Vbeta and 13 Jbeta primers. This table comes from immunoSEQ multiplex PCR, and its TCRdb copy is limited to in-frame clones, with some not included. The repertoire holds approximately 40,000 clones, with around 86% as singletons. The sequencing input was PBMCs. These receptors were collected from a middle-aged woman in good health and CMV-seropositive.

The chain links TRBV6-5 to TRBJ1-3; TRBD1 matches 9 bases. The germline V gene encodes CDR1 MNHEY and CDR2 SVGAGI. CDR3 length equals 16 residues. Trimming at V came to 4 bases and at J to 4 bases, leaving 8 bases not matched to a gene. Here the CDR3 reads CASSFRDRVSGNTIYF. CDR3 bases: TGTGCCAGCAGTTTCCGGGACAGGGTGTCGGGAAACACCATATATTTT.

J is TRBJ1-2 and V is TRBV4-3, with no clear D. This CDR3 is 17 amino acids long. Germline V CDR1 and CDR2: LGHNA, YSLEER. The V gene lost 0 bases and the J gene lost 0 bases, with 14 bases spanning the gap. As DNA, the CDR3 is TGCGCCAGCAGCCAAGATTTCTCGACAAGTACTAACTATGGCTACACCTTC. Its translation is CASSQDFSTSTNYGYTF.

This clone was observed a handful of times. V and J are TRBV9 and TRBJ1-4; D uncertain. V lost 4 bases, J lost 0 bases, and 10 bases lay in between. The CDR3 has 15 residues. CDR1 and CDR2 (germline): SGDLS, YYNGEE. The CDR3 here is CASSRETATNEKLFF. The CDR3 nucleotides are TGTGCCAGCAGCCGCGAAACAGCAACTAATGAAAAACTGTTTTTT.

The chain is built from TRBV4-3 and TRBJ2-2; weak D call: TRBD2 (5 bases). The CDR3 runs 14 residues. Trimming took off 4 bases at V and 1 base at J, with 7 bases between the two ends. From germline, CDR1 is LGHNA and CDR2 YSLEER. The CDR3 reads CASSPGVNTGELFF. The CDR3, as DNA: TGCGCCAGCAGCCCCGGGGTGAACACCGGGGAGCTGTTTTTT.

The chain is built from TRBV6-6 and TRBJ1-1, with a possible D match to TRBD1 (5 bases). This CDR3 spans 14 amino acids. Trimming pared 4 bases from V and 5 bases from J, leaving 14 bases between. CDR1 is MNHNY, CDR2 SVGAGI, per germline (reference sequence). The CDR3 reads CASSFPSGRTEAFF. The CDR3 DNA is TGTGCCAGCAGTTTCCCATCAGGGAGGACTGAAGCTTTCTTT.